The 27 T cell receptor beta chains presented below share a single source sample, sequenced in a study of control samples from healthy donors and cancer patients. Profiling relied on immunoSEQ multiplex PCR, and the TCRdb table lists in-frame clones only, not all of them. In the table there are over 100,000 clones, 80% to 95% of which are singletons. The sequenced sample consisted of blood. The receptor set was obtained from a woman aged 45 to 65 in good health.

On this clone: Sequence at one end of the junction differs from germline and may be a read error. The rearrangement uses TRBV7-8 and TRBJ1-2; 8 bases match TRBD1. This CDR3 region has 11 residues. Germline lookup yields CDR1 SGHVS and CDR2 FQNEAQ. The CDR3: CASSLGGTGAF. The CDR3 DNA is TGTGCCAGCAGCTTAGGCGGGACAGGCGCATTC.

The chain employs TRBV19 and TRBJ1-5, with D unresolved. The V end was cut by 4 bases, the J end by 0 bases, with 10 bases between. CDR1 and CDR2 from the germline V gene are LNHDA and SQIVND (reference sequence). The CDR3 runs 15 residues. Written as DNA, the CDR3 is TGTGCCAGTAGTACTACCGTTTATAGCAATCAGCCCCAGCATTTT. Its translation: CASSTTVYSNQPQHF.

The CDR3 bases are TGTGCCATCAGTGAGTCACAGGGAAGGGCAAATTCACCCCTCCACTTT. Translation gives CAISESQGRANSPLHF. V and J are TRBV10-3 and TRBJ1-6, with TRBD1 as a possible D gene (6 bases). The CDR3 consists of 16 residues. The V end lost 0 bases, the J end lost 7 bases, and 13 bases lay between the germline ends. Germline values: CDR1 ENHRY, CDR2 SYGVKD.

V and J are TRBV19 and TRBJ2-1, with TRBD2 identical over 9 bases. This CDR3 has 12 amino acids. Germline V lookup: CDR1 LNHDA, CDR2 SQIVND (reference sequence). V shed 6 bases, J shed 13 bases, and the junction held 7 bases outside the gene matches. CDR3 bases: TGTGCCAGTAGCACCCTAGCGGGGCTACAGTTCTTC. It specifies CASSTLAGLQFF.

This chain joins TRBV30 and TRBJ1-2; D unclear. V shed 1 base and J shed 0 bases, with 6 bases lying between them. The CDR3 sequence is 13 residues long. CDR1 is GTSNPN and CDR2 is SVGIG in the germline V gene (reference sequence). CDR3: CAWSETSNYGYTF. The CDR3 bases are TGTGCCTGGAGTGAGACCTCTAACTATGGCTACACCTTC.

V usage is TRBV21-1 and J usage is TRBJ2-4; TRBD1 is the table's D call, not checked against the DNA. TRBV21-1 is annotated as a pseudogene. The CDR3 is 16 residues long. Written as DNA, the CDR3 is TGTGCCAGCAGCAAAGTTTCCAGGGATTCCAAAAACATTCAGTACTTC. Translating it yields CASSKVSRDSKNIQYF.

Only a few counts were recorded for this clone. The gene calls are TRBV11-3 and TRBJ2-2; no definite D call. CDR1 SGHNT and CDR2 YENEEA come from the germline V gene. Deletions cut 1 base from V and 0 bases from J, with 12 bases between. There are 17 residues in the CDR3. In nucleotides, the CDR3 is TGTGCCAGCAGCTTAGCCCCAGGCCCAGCGAACACCGGGGAGCTGTTTTTT. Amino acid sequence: CASSLAPGPANTGELFF.

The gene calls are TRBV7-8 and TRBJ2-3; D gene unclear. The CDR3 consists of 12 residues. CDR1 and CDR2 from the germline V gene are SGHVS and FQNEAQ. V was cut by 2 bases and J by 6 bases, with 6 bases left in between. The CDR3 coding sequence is TGTGCCAGCAGCTTACTCGGGGATACGCAGTATTTT. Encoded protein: CASSLLGDTQYF.

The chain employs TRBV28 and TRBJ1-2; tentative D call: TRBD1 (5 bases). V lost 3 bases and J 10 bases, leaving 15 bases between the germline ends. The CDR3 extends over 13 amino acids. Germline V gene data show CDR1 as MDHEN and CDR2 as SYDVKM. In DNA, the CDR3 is TGTGCCAGCAGTTTCAGGGCCCCAAGTTCCTACACCTTC. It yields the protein CASSFRAPSSYTF.

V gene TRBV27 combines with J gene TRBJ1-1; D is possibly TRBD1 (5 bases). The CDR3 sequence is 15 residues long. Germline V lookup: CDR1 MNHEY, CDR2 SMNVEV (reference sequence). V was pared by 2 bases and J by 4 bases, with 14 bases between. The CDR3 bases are TGTGCCAGCAGTTTACAGGCAACTGGGGGCACTGAAGCTTTCTTT. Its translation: CASSLQATGGTEAFF.

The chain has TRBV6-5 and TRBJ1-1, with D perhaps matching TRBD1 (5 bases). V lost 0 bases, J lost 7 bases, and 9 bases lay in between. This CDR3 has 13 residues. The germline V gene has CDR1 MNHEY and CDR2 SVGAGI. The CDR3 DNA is TGTGCCAGCAGTTACTCAGGTCAGGGTGAAGCTTTCTTT. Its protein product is CASSYSGQGEAFF.

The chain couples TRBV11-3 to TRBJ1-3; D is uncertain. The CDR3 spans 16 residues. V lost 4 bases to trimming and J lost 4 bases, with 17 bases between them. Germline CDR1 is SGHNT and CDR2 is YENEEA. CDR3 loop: CASSSPPVPEGNTIYF. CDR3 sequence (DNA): TGTGCCAGCAGCTCGCCCCCTGTTCCCGAAGGAAACACCATATATTTT.

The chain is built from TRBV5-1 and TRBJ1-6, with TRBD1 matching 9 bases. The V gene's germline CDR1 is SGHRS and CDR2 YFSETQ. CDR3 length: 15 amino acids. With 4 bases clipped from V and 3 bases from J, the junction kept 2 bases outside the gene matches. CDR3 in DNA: TGCGCCAGCAGCCCGACAGGGGGCTATAATTCACCCCTCCACTTT. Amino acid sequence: CASSPTGGYNSPLHF.

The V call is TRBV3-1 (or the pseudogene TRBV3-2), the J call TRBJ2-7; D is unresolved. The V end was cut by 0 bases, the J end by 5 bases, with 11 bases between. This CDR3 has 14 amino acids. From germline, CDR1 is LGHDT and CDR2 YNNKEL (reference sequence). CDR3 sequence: CASSQEGVIHEQYF. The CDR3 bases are TGTGCCAGCAGCCAAGAAGGCGTCATCCACGAGCAGTACTTC.

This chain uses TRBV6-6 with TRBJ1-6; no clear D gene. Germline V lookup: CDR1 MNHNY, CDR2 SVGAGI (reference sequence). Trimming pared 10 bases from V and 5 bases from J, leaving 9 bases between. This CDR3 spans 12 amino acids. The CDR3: CATGANNSPLHF. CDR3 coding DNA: TGTGCCACAGGCGCCAATAATTCACCCCTCCACTTT.

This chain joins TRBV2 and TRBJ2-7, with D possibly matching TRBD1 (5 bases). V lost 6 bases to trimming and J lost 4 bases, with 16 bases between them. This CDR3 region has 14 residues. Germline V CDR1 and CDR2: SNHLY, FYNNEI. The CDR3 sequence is CASRPAIQEYEQYF. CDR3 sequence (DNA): TGTGCCAGCAGACCTGCAATACAGGAGTACGAGCAGTACTTC.

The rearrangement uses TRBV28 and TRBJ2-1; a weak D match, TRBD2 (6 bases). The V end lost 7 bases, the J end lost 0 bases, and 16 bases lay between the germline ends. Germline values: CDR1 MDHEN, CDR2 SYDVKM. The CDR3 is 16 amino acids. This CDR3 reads CASIALARSSYNEQFF. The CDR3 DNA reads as TGTGCCAGCATCGCTCTAGCGAGAAGCTCCTACAATGAGCAGTTCTTC.

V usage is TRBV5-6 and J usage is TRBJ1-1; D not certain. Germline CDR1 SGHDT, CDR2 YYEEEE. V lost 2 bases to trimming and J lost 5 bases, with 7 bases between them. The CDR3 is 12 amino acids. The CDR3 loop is CASSFQATEAFF. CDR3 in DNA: TGTGCCAGCAGCTTTCAGGCAACTGAAGCTTTCTTT.

The CDR3 loop reads CASSFRTSGMKGRQETQYF. The CDR3 nucleotides read TGTGCCAGCAGTTTCCGGACTAGCGGGATGAAGGGTAGGCAAGAGACCCAGTACTTC. The chain links TRBV27 to TRBJ2-5, with 12 nucleotides matching TRBD2. J gave up 2 bases and V 3 bases, and 13 bases lay outside the gene matches. This CDR3 comprises 19 residues. CDR1 and CDR2 from the germline V gene are MNHEY and SMNVEV (reference sequence).

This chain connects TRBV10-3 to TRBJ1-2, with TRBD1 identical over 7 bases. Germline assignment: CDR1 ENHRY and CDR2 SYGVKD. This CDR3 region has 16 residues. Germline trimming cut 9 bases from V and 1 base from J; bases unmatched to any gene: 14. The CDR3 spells CAIKDPGTADNYGYTF. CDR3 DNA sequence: TGTGCCATAAAGGATCCCGGGACAGCGGATAACTATGGCTACACCTTC.

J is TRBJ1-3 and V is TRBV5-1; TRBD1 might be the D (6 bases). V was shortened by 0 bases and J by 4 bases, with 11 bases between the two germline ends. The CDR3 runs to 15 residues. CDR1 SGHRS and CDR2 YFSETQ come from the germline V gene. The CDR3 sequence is CASSLDWGLGNTIYF. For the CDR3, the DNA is TGCGCCAGCAGCTTGGACTGGGGGCTAGGAAACACCATATATTTT.

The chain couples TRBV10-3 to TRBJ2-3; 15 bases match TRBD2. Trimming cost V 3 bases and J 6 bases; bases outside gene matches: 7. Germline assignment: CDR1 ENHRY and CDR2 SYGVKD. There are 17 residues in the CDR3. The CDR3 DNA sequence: TGTGCCATCAGTGACGAGGGACTAGCGGGGGGCGGGGATACGCAGTATTTT. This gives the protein CAISDEGLAGGGDTQYF.

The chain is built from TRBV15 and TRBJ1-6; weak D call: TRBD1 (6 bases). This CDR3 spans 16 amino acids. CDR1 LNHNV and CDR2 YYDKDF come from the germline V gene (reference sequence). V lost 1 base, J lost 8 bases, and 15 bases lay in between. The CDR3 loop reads CATSRVGKRGDSPLHF. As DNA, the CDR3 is TGTGCCACCAGCAGAGTGGGGAAGAGGGGGGATTCACCCCTCCACTTT.

The CDR3: CASSPNVLTGSSAGYTF. DNA of the CDR3: TGTGCCAGCAGTCCGAACGTATTGACAGGGTCCAGCGCTGGCTACACCTTC. The J gene is TRBJ1-2, the V gene TRBV3-1 (or the pseudogene TRBV3-2); the match to TRBD1 covers 7 bases. This CDR3 contains 17 residues. Germline CDR1 and CDR2: LGHDT and YNNKEL (reference sequence). The J segment lost 7 bases and the V segment lost 6 bases, leaving 20 bases of the junction unmatched.

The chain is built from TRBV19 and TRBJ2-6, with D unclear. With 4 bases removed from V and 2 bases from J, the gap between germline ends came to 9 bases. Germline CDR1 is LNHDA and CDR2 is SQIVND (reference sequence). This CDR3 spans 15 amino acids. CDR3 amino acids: CASSTPGPGANVLTF. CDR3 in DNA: TGTGCCAGTAGTACCCCCGGACCTGGGGCCAACGTCCTGACTTTC. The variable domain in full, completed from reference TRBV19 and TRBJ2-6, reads DGGITQSPKYLFRKEGQNVTLSCEQNLNHDAMYWYRQDPGQGLRLIYYSQIVNDFQKGDIAEGYSVSREKKESFPLTVTSAQKNPTAFYLCASSTPGPGANVLTFGAGSRLTVL.

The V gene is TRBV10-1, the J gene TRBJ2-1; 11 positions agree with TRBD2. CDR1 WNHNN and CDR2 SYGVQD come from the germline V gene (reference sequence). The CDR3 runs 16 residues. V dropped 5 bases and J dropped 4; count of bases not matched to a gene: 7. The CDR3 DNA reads TGCGCCAGCAGTCCAACGGGACTAGCGGCATACAATGAGCAGTTCTTC. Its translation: CASSPTGLAAYNEQFF.

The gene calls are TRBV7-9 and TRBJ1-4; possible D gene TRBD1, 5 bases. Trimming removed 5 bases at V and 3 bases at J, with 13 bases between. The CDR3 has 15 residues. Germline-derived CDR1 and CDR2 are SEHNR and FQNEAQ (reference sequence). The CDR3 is CASSPPGTANEKLFF. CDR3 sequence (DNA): TGTGCCAGCAGCCCCCCCGGGACGGCTAATGAAAAACTGTTTTTT.